These 11 T cell receptor beta chains share one sample of origin, sequenced in a study of blood T cell repertoires in COVID-19. TCRdb keeps only in-frame clones here, not all; method: immunoSEQ multiplex PCR. This table has roughly 38,000 clones, 81% appearing once. The specimen was peripheral blood. The receptors were gathered from a man aged 80 or over with active or convalescent COVID-19.

The chain joins TRBV11-2 to TRBJ1-1; 7 bases are a match to TRBD1. The CDR3 runs 13 residues. Germline V lookup: CDR1 SGHAT, CDR2 FQNNGV. V shed 1 base and J 11 bases; nucleotides not matched to a gene: 7. The CDR3 bases are TGTGCCAGCAGCTTAGGTCAGACAGGGAAGGCTTTCTTT. This sequence encodes CASSLGQTGKAFF.

This sequence joins TRBV14 and TRBJ2-2, with D uncertain. CDR1 is SGHDN, CDR2 FVKESK, per germline. CDR3 size: 14 residues. Trimming took 2 bases from V and 1 from J, leaving 5 bases between them. This CDR3 is CASSQLRNTGELFF. Here the CDR3 DNA reads TGTGCCAGCAGCCAATTGAGGAACACCGGGGAGCTGTTTTTT.

This clone was observed a few times. The chain couples TRBV7-8 to TRBJ2-7, with TRBD1 matching 7 bases. V was pared by 5 bases and J by 3 bases, with 4 bases of the junction left unmatched. The CDR3 is 13 amino acids. The germline CDR1 and CDR2 sequences are SGHVS and FQNEAQ. The CDR3 nucleotides are TGTGCCAGCAGCCCTAGGGGGCGCTACGAGCAGTACTTC. Protein sequence: CASSPRGRYEQYF.

This rearrangement joins TRBV7-3 to TRBJ2-7; 9 bases fit TRBD2. The V gene's germline CDR1 is SGHTA and CDR2 FQGTGA. This CDR3 has 15 amino acids. V lost 2 bases to trimming and J lost 2 bases; unmatched junction nucleotides: 4. CDR3 coding DNA: TGTGCCAGCAGCTTAGGTAGCGGGGGACCCTACGAGCAGTACTTC. As protein: CASSLGSGGPYEQYF.

The chain employs TRBV3-1 (or the pseudogene TRBV3-2) and TRBJ1-6; no firm D call. Germline V CDR1 and CDR2: LGHDT, YNNKEL (reference sequence). The CDR3 consists of 13 residues. Deletions cut 1 base from V and 10 bases from J, with 8 bases between. In nucleotides, the CDR3 is TGTGCCAGCAGCCAAGGCTACGAATCACCCCTCCACTTT. Residues: CASSQGYESPLHF.

This clone was recorded once. The chain combines TRBV6-5 with TRBJ1-6, with D hard to call. The CDR3 length is 15 residues. Trimming removed 2 bases from V and 5 bases from J, with 10 bases in between. CDR1 is MNHEY and CDR2 is SVGAGI in the germline V gene. The CDR3 sequence: CASSYGPADNSPLHF. The CDR3, as DNA: TGTGCCAGCAGTTACGGGCCAGCTGATAATTCACCCCTCCACTTT.

The CDR3 here is CASSLGSGSSTDTQYF. For the CDR3, the DNA is TGTGCCAGCAGCTTAGGGTCGGGAAGTAGCACAGATACGCAGTATTTT. The gene calls are TRBV11-3 and TRBJ2-3; possibly TRBD2 for D (5 bases). The CDR3 has 16 residues. Germline V CDR1 and CDR2: SGHNT, YENEEA. V shed 1 base and J shed 0 bases, with 11 bases lying between them.

The V gene is TRBV11-2, the J gene TRBJ2-2; D unresolved. This CDR3 comprises 13 residues. Germline V gene lookup returns CDR1 SGHAT and CDR2 FQNNGV. The V end was cut by 2 bases, the J end by 4 bases, with 5 bases between. The CDR3 DNA sequence: TGTGCCAGCAGCTTAACTTCCACCGGGGAGCTGTTTTTT. Its translation: CASSLTSTGELFF.

The chain employs TRBV15 and TRBJ2-7, with 11 nucleotides matching TRBD2. Trimming cost V 3 bases and J 3 bases; bases outside gene matches: 7. CDR3 size: 16 residues. Germline V CDR1 and CDR2: LNHNV, YYDKDF (reference sequence). This CDR3 is CATSSTTSGSRYEQYF. For the CDR3, the DNA is TGTGCCACCAGCAGCACCACTAGCGGGAGTCGCTACGAGCAGTACTTC.

V gene TRBV5-6 combines with J gene TRBJ1-2; 8 nucleotides align to TRBD1. Germline V lookup: CDR1 SGHDT, CDR2 YYEEEE. After removal of 2 bases from V and 1 base from J, the junction contained 7 bases not matched to a gene. This CDR3 spans 16 amino acids. This chain's CDR3 is CASSFQGAGGNYGYTF. The CDR3 nucleotides read TGTGCCAGCAGCTTCCAGGGGGCTGGAGGTAACTATGGCTACACCTTC.

J is TRBJ2-7 and V is TRBV4-3; 9 nucleotides match TRBD1. The CDR3 totals 18 residues. CDR1 is LGHNA and CDR2 is YSLEER in the germline V gene. The junction had 15 bases not matched to a gene; V was cut back by 1 base and J by 5 bases. CDR3 in amino acids: CASSQAIIQTGGVDEQYF. The CDR3 region has the DNA TGCGCCAGCAGCCAAGCGATAATCCAGACAGGGGGTGTCGACGAGCAGTACTTC.